The sequence of this TCR beta chain was determined in a study of radiotherapy plus CTLA-4 blockade in lung cancer. As for the study in general: 18% of patients responded objectively, and 31% achieved disease control. Study results and limitations: Clones derived from tumor TCRs expanded in blood after radiotherapy plus ipilimumab. Dynamics of early blood T cell clones, together with interferon-beta, were reportedly the best predictors of response.

There are 18 residues in the CDR3. J lost 6 bases, V lost 1 base, and 16 bases had no gene match. CDR1 and CDR2 from the germline V gene are SGHVS and FNYEAQ. Assay: immunoSEQ multiplex PCR; the TCRdb copy retains only in-frame clones and omits some. The profile covers about 51,000 clones, with around 79% appearing a single time and 2% to 2.5% taken by the ten largest. On this clone itself: No antigen is known for it.

The chain is built from TRBV7-6 and TRBJ2-7; 9 bases agree with TRBD1. This TCR derives from a human donor with non-small cell lung cancer whose response to radiotherapy plus ipilimumab could not be evaluated. Sequencing was performed on peripheral blood, taken from a patient treated with radiotherapy plus ipilimumab. The CDR3 DNA sequence: TGTGCCAGCAGCTTAGGTCTGGGACAGGGTCCAGGGGGATTCGAGCAGTACTTC. It encodes CASSLGLGQGPGGFEQYF.